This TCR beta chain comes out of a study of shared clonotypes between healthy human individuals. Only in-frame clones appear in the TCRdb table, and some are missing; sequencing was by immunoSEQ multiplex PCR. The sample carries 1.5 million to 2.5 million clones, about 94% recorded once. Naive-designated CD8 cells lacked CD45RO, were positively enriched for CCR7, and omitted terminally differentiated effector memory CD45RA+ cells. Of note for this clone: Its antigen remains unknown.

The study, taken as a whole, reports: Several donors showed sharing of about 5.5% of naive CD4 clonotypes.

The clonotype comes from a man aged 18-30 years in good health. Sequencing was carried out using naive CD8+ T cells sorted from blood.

The CDR3 here is CASRIAGAPDTQYF. The CDR3 DNA reads TGTGCCAGCAGAATAGCGGGAGCACCAGATACGCAGTATTTT. J is TRBJ2-3 and V is TRBV6-5; 9 bases are a match to TRBD2. The CDR3 extends over 14 amino acids. With V trimmed by 6 bases and J by 4 bases, 5 bases remained unmatched. The germline V gene has CDR1 MNHEY and CDR2 SVGAGI.